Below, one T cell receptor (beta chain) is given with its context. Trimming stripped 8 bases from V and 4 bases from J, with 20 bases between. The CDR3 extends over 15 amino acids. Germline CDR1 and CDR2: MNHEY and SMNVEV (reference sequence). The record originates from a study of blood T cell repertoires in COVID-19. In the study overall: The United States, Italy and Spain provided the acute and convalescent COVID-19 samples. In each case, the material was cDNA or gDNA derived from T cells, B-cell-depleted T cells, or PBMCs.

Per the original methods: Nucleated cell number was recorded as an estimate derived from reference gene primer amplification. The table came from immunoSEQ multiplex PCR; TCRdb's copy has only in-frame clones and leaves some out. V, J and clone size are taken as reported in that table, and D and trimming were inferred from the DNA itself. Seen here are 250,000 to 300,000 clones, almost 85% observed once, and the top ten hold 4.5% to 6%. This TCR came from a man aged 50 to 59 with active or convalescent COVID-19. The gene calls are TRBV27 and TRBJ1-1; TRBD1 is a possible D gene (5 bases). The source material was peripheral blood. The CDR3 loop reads CASLNTGLLGTEAFF. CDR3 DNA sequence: TGTGCCAGCCTCAATACAGGCCTCTTGGGCACTGAAGCTTTCTTT.